The 10 T cell receptor beta chains given below trace back to one sample, sequenced in a study of T cells in Graves' hyperthyroidism and ophthalmopathy. Amplified TCR beta CDR3 regions came from RNA transcripts. First-round RT-PCR with HTBI primers amplified the TCR CDR3 region. TCRdb reprocessed the multiplex PCR reads via MiXCR and lists one record per CDR3 protein. The data contain around 390,000 distinct CDR3 sequences, more than 14% of them singletons. The specimen was blood. The receptors originated from a woman aged 25 to 39 with Graves' ophthalmopathy.

This clonotype has at least ten counts. The chain joins TRBV11-2 to TRBJ1-1; D is unclear. V was clipped by 3 bases and J by 0 bases, with 11 bases between them. Germline values: CDR1 SGHAT, CDR2 FQNNGV. The CDR3 loop spans 15 amino acids. The CDR3: CASSFVIALNTEAFF. The CDR3 nucleotides read TGTGCCAGCAGCTTTGTGATCGCTCTGAACACTGAAGCTTTCTTT.

In its sample, this clonotype was seen many times. This sequence joins TRBV5-1 and TRBJ1-2; D not resolved. Germline V CDR1 and CDR2: SGHRS, YFSETQ. The CDR3 is 15 amino acids. The ends were cut back, 0 bases at V and 7 bases at J, with 16 bases in the middle. CDR3 in DNA: TGCGCCAGCAGCTTGGACAGTTACTCGTCGGGTGGCTACACCTTC. It is translated as CASSLDSYSSGGYTF.

This chain connects TRBV27 to TRBJ1-5, with D uncertain. This CDR3 region has 17 residues. Trimming removed 4 bases at V and 4 bases at J, with 20 bases between. Germline CDR1 reads MNHEY; CDR2 reads SMNVEV (reference sequence). The CDR3 sequence: CASSSYPVHMGNQPQHF. CDR3 coding DNA: TGTGCCAGCAGTTCCTACCCTGTTCACATGGGGAATCAGCCCCAGCATTTT.

Comment on this clonotype: A read error may explain this, as a much larger clone is one base away. This chain links TRBV7-2 with TRBJ1-3; D is undetermined. Germline V gene lookup returns CDR1 SGHTA and CDR2 FQGNSA. The CDR3 contains 15 residues. V was shortened by 8 bases and J by 0 bases, with 14 bases between the two germline ends. CDR3 sequence (DNA): TGTGCCAGCGGCTCACAAGGTAGCTCTGGAAACACCATATATTTT. Encoded protein: CASGSQGSSGNTIYF.

In this sample, this clonotype turned up a few times. The genes are TRBV6-4 and TRBJ2-2; D is uncertain. CDR1 and CDR2 from the germline V gene are MRHNA and SNTAGT. Trimming removed 6 bases from V and 1 base from J, with 12 bases in between. The CDR3 is made up of 15 amino acids. CDR3 residues: CASRVSSLNTGELFF. CDR3 nucleotide sequence: TGTGCCAGCAGAGTTTCCAGTCTGAACACCGGGGAGCTGTTTTTT.

In this sample, this clonotype turned up many times. The chain employs TRBV6-6 and TRBJ2-6; 9 bases map to TRBD2. The CDR3 is made up of 17 amino acids. The J segment lost 2 bases and the V segment lost 1 base, leaving 3 bases of the junction unmatched. Germline CDR1 is MNHNY and CDR2 is SVGAGI (reference sequence). The CDR3 loop reads CASSYLRGGAGANVLTF. CDR3 DNA sequence: TGTGCCAGCAGTTACTTGCGGGGGGGCGCTGGGGCCAACGTCCTGACTTTC.

This clonotype was found many times. The V call is TRBV4-2, the J call TRBJ2-2, with TRBD2 matching over 8 bases. V was pared by 0 bases and J by 6 bases, with 3 bases of the junction left unmatched. CDR3 length equals 15 residues. Per the germline V gene, CDR1 is LGHNA and CDR2 is YNFKEQ. CDR3 residues: CASSQDNGGAGELFF. For the CDR3, the DNA is TGTGCCAGCAGCCAAGATAACGGGGGGGCCGGGGAGCTGTTTTTT.

The rearrangement uses TRBV5-1 and TRBJ1-2; 9 nucleotides match TRBD1. The CDR3 runs 15 residues. The V and J ends lost 4 bases and 6 bases, in that order; junction bases with no gene match: 10. In germline, CDR1 is SGHRS, CDR2 YFSETQ. The CDR3 is CASSQGTGLTNGYTF. In DNA, the CDR3 is TGCGCCAGCAGCCAAGGGACAGGGTTGACGAATGGCTACACCTTC.

This clonotype was seen repeatedly, ten times or more. The V gene is TRBV5-1, the J gene TRBJ2-5, with TRBD1 identical over 9 bases. CDR1 is SGHRS, CDR2 YFSETQ, per germline. The CDR3 is 16 amino acids. V dropped 4 bases and J dropped 2; count of bases not matched to a gene: 9. This chain's CDR3 is CASSPREGQGQETQYF. In DNA, the CDR3 is TGCGCCAGCAGCCCCCGCGAAGGACAGGGGCAAGAGACCCAGTACTTC.

This clonotype was seen many times. The V call is TRBV7-3, the J call TRBJ2-7, with D unclear. CDR1 and CDR2 from the germline V gene are SGHTA and FQGTGA. The CDR3 totals 13 residues. V was clipped by 0 bases and J by 5 bases, with 8 bases between them. The CDR3 here is CASSLTPVHEQYF. CDR3 DNA: TGTGCCAGCAGCTTAACCCCGGTCCACGAGCAGTACTTC.